This TCR beta chain was found in a study of cytotoxic CD8 clonotypes in ibrutinib-treated CLL. Using immunoSEQ multiplex PCR, the repertoire was profiled, and TCRdb retains in-frame clones only, with some absent. The data show 30,000 to 40,000 clones, about three quarters seen once. The sample was PBMCs, taken at disease progression, from a patient treated with ibrutinib. The clonotype was recovered from a human donor with chronic lymphocytic leukemia.

The CDR3 loop is CASSFPSGGSYEQYF. The DNA for the CDR3 is TGTGCCAGCAGTTTTCCTAGCGGGGGCTCCTACGAGCAGTACTTC. The rearrangement joins TRBV28 to TRBJ2-7; TRBD2 aligns across 10 bases. This CDR3 comprises 15 residues. Per the germline V gene, CDR1 is MDHEN and CDR2 is SYDVKM. The ends lost 3 bases at V and 0 bases at J; junction bases unmatched: 2. Together with reference TRBV28 and TRBJ2-7, the CDR3 gives the full variable domain: DVKVTQSSRYLVKRTGEKVFLECVQDMDHENMFWYRQDPGLGLRLIYFSYDVKMKEKGDIPEGYSVSREKKERFSLILESASTNQTSMYLCASSFPSGGSYEQYFGPGTRLTVT.